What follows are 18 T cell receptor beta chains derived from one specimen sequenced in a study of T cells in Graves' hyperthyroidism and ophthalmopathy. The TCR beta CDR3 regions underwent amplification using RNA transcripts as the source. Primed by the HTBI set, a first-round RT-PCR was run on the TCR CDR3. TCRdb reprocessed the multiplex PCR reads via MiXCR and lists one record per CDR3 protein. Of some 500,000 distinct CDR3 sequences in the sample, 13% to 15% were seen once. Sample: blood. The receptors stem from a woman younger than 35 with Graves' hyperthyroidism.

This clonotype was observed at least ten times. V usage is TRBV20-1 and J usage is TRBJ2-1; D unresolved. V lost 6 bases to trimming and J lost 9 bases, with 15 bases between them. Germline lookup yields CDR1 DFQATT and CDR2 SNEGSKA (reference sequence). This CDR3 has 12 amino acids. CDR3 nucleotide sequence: TGCAGTGCCCCACCCCCCGGGTCTGAGCAGTTCTTC. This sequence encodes CSAPPPGSEQFF.

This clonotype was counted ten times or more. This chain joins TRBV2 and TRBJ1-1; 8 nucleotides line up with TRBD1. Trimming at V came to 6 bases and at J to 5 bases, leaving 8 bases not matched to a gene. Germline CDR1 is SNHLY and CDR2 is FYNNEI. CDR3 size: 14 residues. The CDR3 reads CASSITGGRTEAFF. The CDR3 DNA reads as TGTGCCAGCAGCATCACAGGGGGGAGGACTGAAGCTTTCTTT.

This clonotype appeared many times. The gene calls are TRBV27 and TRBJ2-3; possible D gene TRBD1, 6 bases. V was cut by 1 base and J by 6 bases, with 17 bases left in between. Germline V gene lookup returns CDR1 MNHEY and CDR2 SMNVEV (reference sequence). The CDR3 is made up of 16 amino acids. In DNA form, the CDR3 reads TGTGCCAGCAGTTTATGGGTGACAGGTAGAGGGGATACGCAGTATTTT. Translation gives CASSLWVTGRGDTQYF.

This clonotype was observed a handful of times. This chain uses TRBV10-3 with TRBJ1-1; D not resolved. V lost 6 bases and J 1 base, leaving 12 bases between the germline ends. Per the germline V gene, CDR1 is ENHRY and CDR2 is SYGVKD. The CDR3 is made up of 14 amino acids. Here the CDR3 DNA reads TGTGCCATCAGGGTTACAGACACGAACACTGAAGCTTTCTTT. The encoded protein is CAIRVTDTNTEAFF.

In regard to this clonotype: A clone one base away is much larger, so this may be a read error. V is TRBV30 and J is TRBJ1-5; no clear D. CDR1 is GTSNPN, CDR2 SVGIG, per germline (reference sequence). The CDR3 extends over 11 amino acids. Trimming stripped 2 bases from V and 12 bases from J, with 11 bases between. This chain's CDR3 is CAWSHWKLQHF. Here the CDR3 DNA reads TGTGCCTGGAGTCACTGGAAGCTCCAGCATTTT.

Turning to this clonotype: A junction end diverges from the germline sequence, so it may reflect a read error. The CDR3 sequence: CASSYSWSREFDF. For the CDR3, the DNA is TGTGCCAGCAGTTACTCGTGGAGTCGGGAGTTTGACTTT. The rearrangement uses TRBV6-2 or TRBV6-3 and TRBJ1-1; D ambiguous. The germline gives CDR1 MNHEY, CDR2 SVGEGT. This CDR3 is built from 13 residues.

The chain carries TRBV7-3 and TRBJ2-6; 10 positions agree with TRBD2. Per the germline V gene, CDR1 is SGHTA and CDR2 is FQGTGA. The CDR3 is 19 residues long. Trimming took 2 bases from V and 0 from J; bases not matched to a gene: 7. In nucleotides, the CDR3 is TGTGCCAGCAGCTTAGAACTAGCGGGACGAGGCTCTGGGGCCAACGTCCTGACTTTC. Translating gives CASSLELAGRGSGANVLTF. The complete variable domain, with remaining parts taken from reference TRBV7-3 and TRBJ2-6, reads GAGVSQTPSNKVTEKGKYVELRCDPISGHTALYWYRQSLGQGPEFLIYFQGTGAADDSGLPNDRFFAVRPEGSVSTLKIQRTERGDSAVYLCASSLELAGRGSGANVLTFGAGSRLTVL.

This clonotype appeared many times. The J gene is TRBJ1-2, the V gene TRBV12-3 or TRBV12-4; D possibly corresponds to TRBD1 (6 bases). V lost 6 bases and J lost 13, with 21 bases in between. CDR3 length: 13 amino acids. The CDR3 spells CASSRGRDNAPTF. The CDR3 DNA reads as TGTGCCAGCAGCCGGGGTCGGGACAACGCCCCCACCTTC.

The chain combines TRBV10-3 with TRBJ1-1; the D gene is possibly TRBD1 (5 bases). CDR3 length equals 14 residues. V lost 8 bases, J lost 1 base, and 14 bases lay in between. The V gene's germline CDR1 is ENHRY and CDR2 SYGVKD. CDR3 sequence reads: CAIERGTGNTEAFF. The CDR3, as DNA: TGTGCCATCGAGAGGGGAACGGGGAACACTGAAGCTTTCTTT.

CDR3: CMTTKIMNTEAFF. CDR3 sequence (DNA): TGCATGACGACGAAAATAATGAACACTGAAGCTTTCTTT. V and J are TRBV29-1 and TRBJ1-1; D not resolved. This CDR3 comprises 13 residues. The germline gives CDR1 SQVTM, CDR2 ANQGSEA.

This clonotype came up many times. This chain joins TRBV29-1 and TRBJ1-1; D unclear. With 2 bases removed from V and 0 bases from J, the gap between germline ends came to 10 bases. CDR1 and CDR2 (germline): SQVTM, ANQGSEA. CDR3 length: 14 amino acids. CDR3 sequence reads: CSVERRIMNTEAFF. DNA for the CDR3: TGCAGCGTTGAAAGGCGGATCATGAACACTGAAGCTTTCTTT.

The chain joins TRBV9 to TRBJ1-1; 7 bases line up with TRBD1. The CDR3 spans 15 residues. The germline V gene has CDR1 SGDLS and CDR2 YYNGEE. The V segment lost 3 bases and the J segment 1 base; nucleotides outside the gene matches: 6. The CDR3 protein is CASSGRDSENTEAFF. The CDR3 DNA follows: TGTGCCAGCAGCGGAAGGGACAGTGAGAACACTGAAGCTTTCTTT.

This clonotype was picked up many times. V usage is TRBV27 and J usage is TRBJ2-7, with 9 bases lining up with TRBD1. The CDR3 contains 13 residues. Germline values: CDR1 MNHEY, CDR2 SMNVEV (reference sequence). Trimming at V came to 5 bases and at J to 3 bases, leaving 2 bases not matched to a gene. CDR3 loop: CASSRTGDYEQYF. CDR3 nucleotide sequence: TGTGCCAGCAGTCGGACAGGGGACTACGAGCAGTACTTC.

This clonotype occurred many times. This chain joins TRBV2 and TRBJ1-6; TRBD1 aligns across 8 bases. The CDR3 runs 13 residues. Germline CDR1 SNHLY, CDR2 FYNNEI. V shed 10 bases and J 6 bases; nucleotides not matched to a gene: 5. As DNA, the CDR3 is TGTGCCACCCGACAGGGGCGTAATTCACCCCTCCACTTT. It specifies CATRQGRNSPLHF.

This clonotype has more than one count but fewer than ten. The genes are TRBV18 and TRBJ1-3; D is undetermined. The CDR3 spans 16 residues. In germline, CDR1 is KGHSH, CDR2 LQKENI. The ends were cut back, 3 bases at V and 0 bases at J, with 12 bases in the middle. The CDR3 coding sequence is TGTGCCAGCTCACCTTGGACGGACGACTCTGGAAACACCATATATTTT. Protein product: CASSPWTDDSGNTIYF.

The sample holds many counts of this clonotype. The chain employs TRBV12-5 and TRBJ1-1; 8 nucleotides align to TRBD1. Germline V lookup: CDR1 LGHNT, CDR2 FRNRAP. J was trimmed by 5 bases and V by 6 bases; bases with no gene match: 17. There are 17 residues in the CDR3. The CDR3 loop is CASGLVPTTGVGTEAFF. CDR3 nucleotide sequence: TGTGCTAGTGGCCTTGTCCCAACGACAGGGGTAGGAACTGAAGCTTTCTTT.

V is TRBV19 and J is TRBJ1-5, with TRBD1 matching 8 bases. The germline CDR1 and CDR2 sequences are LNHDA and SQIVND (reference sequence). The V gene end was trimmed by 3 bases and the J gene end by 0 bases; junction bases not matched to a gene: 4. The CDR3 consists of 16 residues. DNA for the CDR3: TGTGCCAGTAGTATGGGGACAGGACTTAGCAATCAGCCCCAGCATTTT. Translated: CASSMGTGLSNQPQHF.

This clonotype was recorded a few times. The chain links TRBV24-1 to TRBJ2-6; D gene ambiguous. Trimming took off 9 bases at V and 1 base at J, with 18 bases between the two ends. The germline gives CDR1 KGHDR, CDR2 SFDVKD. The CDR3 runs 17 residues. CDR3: CATLDLSSSSGANVLTF. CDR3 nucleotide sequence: TGTGCCACCCTCGACCTGTCCTCAAGTTCTGGGGCCAACGTCCTGACTTTC.